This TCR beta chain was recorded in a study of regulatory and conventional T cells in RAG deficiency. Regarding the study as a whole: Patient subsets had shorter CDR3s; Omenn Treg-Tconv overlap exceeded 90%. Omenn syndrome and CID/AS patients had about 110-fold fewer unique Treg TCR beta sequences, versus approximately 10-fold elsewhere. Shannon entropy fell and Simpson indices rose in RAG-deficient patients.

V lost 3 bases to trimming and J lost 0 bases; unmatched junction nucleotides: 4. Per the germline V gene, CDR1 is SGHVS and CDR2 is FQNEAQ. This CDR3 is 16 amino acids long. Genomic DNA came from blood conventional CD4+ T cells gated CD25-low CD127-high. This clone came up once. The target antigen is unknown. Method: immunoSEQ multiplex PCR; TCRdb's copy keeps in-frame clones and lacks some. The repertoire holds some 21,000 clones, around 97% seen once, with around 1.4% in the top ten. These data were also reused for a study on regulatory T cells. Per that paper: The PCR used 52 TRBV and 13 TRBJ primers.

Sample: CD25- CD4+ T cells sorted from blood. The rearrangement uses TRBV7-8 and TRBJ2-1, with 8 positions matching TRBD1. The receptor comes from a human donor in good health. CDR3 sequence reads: CASSFDRGSSYNEQFF. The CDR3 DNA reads TGTGCCAGCAGCTTTGACAGGGGAAGCTCCTACAATGAGCAGTTCTTC. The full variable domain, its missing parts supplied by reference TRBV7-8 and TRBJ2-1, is GAGVSQSPRYKVAKRGQDVALRCDPISGHVSLFWYQQALGQGPEFLTYFQNEAQLDKSGLPSDRFFAERPEGSVSTLKIQRTQQEDSAVYLCASSFDRGSSYNEQFFGPGTRLTVL.